A single sample is the source of the 7 T cell receptor beta chains below, sequenced in a study of CD8+CD57+ T cells in acquired aplastic anemia. Sequenced patients had shown CD8+CD57+ cell expansion by flow cytometry. Genomic DNA served as template for TCR beta VDJ and CDR3 profiling. TCRdb analysed the reads with MiXCR anew, one entry per CDR3 protein. The profile shows some 200,000 distinct CDR3 sequences, less than 75% of them singletons. The source material was sorted CD4+, CD8+, or CD8+CD57+ T cells (not recorded which) from PBMCs. The receptors come from a human donor with aplastic anemia.

The sample holds many counts of this clonotype. V is TRBV9 and J is TRBJ2-2; D not certain. Trimming stripped 4 bases from V and 8 bases from J, with 9 bases between. CDR1 SGDLS and CDR2 YYNGEE come from the germline V gene. The CDR3 is made up of 12 amino acids. The CDR3 nucleotides read TGTGCCAGCAGCTCTTACCAAGGGGAGCTGTTTTTT. It codes for CASSSYQGELFF.

This rearrangement joins TRBV25-1 to TRBJ2-7; 8 bases fit TRBD2. Trimming at V came to 4 bases and at J to 3 bases, leaving 14 bases not matched to a gene. The CDR3 runs 17 residues. Germline V gene data show CDR1 as MGHDK and CDR2 as SYGVNS. CDR3 sequence reads: CASSGGNLAGALYEQYF. The CDR3 DNA is TGTGCCAGCAGTGGGGGGAACCTAGCGGGCGCCCTCTACGAGCAGTACTTC.

This clonotype was seen once. V usage is TRBV19 and J usage is TRBJ1-2, with D perhaps matching TRBD1 (5 bases). The CDR3 sequence is 13 residues long. Germline CDR1 and CDR2: LNHDA and SQIVND (reference sequence). V was pared by 7 bases and J by 6 bases, with 15 bases between. In nucleotides, the CDR3 is TGTGCCAGTAAGATAACGGGGGAGGATGGCTACACCTTC. Translation gives CASKITGEDGYTF. Using reference TRBV19 and TRBJ1-2 for the parts outside the CDR3, the full variable domain is DGGITQSPKYLFRKEGQNVTLSCEQNLNHDAMYWYRQDPGQGLRLIYYSQIVNDFQKGDIAEGYSVSREKKESFPLTVTSAQKNPTAFYLCASKITGEDGYTFGSGTRLTVV.

The V call is TRBV15, the J call TRBJ2-7; tentatively, D is TRBD1 (5 bases). Germline V gives CDR1 LNHNV, CDR2 YYDKDF (reference sequence). Trimming shortened V by 2 bases and J by 4 bases, and 18 bases separated the two germline ends. The CDR3 has 16 amino acids. CDR3 DNA sequence: TGTGCCACCAGCAGACCCGTGGGGCCCCAAGGGTACGAGCAGTACTTC. It specifies CATSRPVGPQGYEQYF.

CDR3 coding DNA: TGTGCCAGCAGTCTCGGGCGGGACTACGAGCAGTACTTC. It yields the protein CASSLGRDYEQYF. V usage is TRBV7-8 and J usage is TRBJ2-7, with D maybe TRBD2 (6 bases). Trimming removed 6 bases from V and 3 bases from J, with 12 bases in between. CDR3 length: 13 residues. Germline V lookup: CDR1 SGHVS, CDR2 FQNEAQ.

This clonotype has a handful of counts. The chain recombines TRBV15 with TRBJ2-7; D possibly corresponds to TRBD2 (5 bases). The CDR3 has 15 amino acids. Germline CDR1 and CDR2: LNHNV and YYDKDF (reference sequence). V was clipped by 3 bases and J by 6 bases, with 18 bases between them. CDR3 residues: CATSSSDGVSGEQYF. CDR3 in DNA: TGTGCCACCAGCAGCTCAGACGGGGTATCAGGCGAGCAGTACTTC. Full variable domain (outside the CDR3, taken from reference TRBV15 and TRBJ2-7): DAMVIQNPRYQVTQFGKPVTLSCSQTLNHNVMYWYQQKSSQAPKLLFHYYDKDFNNEADTPDNFQSRRPNTSFCFLDIRSPGLGDTAMYLCATSSSDGVSGEQYFGPGTRLTVT.

The chain uses TRBV2 and TRBJ1-1; the D is unclear. V lost 7 bases and J lost 0, with 6 bases in between. Germline CDR1 and CDR2: SNHLY and FYNNEI. This CDR3 region has 12 residues. The CDR3 coding sequence is TGTGCCAGCACGTTCATGAACACTGAAGCTTTCTTT. Translating it yields CASTFMNTEAFF.